There are many counts of the clone carrying this T cell receptor beta chain. The data stem from a study of tumor-infiltrating lymphocytes in primary liver carcinoma. Between about 18 and 33 mg of unsorted bulk tissue served as the source from which RNA and DNA were co-extracted. The CDR3 covers 13 residues. CDR1 and CDR2 (germline): KGHSH, LQKENI. The V and J ends lost 1 base and 4 bases respectively, with 6 bases between them. Researchers generated TCR beta cDNA from 500 to 600 ng of total RNA, relying on a constant-region primer. What produced the TCR beta libraries was three nested multiplex PCR rounds using slightly modified ARM-PCR. Primers for the first two PCR rounds were TRBV1-TRBV30 forward primers and a C-beta reverse primer (about 11 cycles per round). TCRdb independently ran MiXCR on the multiplex PCR reads; one entry per CDR3 protein. Of approximately 99,000 distinct CDR3 sequences detected, roughly 69% appear once; the ten largest clones hold 9.5%.

The chain uses TRBV18 and TRBJ2-3; D remains ambiguous. The TCR was taken from a woman aged 55-69 years with primary liver carcinoma and hepatitis B virus infection. Sequencing input: liver tumor tissue from sampling region 5. Subset of the sample: tumor region T5, tumor centre. The CDR3, as DNA: TGTGCCAGCTCACCACAGACCGCAGATACGCAGTATTTT. Its translation is CASSPQTADTQYF.